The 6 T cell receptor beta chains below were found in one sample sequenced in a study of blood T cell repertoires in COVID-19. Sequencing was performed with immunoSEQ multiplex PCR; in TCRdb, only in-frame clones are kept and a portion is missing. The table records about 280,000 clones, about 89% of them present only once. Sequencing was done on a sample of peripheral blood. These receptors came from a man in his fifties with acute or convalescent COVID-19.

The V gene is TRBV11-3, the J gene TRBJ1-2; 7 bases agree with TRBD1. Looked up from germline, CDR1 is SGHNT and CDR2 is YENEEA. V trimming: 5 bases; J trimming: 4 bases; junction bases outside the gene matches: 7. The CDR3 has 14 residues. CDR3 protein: CASSQGAGGYGYTF. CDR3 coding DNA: TGTGCCAGCAGCCAAGGGGCAGGGGGCTATGGCTACACCTTC.

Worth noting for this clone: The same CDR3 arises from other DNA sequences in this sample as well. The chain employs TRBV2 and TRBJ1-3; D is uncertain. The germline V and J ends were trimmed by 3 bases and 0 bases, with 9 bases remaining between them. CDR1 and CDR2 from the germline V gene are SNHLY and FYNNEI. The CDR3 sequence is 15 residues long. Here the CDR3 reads CASSEGRSSGNTIYF. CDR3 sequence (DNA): TGTGCCAGCAGTGAGGGCAGGTCCTCTGGAAACACCATATATTTT.

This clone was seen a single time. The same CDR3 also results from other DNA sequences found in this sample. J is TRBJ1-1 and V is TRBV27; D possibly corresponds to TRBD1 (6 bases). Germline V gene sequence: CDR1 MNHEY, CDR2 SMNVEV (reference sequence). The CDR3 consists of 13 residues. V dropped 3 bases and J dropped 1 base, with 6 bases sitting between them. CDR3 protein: CASSLGANTEAFF. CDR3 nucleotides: TGTGCCAGCAGTTTGGGGGCGAACACTGAAGCTTTCTTT.

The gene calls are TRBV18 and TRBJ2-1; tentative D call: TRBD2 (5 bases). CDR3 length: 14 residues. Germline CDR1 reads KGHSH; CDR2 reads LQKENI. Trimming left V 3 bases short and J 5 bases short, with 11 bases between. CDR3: CASSPEISDNEQFF. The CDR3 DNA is TGTGCCAGCTCACCCGAAATTAGCGACAATGAGCAGTTCTTC. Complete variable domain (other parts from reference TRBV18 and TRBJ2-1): NAGVMQNPRHLVRRRGQEARLRCSPMKGHSHVYWYRQLPEEGLKFMVYLQKENIIDESGMPKERFSAEFPKEGPSILRIQQVVRGDSAAYFCASSPEISDNEQFFGPGTRLTVL.

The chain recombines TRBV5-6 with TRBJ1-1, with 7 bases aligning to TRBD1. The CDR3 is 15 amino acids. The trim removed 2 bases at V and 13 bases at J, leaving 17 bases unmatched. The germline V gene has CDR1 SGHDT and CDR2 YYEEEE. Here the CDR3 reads CASSFGGGQAVLCFF. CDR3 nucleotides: TGTGCCAGCAGCTTTGGGGGCGGACAGGCGGTATTGTGTTTCTTT.

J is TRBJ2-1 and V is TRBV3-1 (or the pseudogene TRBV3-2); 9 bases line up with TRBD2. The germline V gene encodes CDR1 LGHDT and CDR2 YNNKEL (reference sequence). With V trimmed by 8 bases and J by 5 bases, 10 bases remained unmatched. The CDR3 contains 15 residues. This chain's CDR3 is CASLKAGGGHNEQFF. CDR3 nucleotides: TGTGCCAGCCTAAAAGCGGGGGGCGGCCACAATGAGCAGTTCTTC.